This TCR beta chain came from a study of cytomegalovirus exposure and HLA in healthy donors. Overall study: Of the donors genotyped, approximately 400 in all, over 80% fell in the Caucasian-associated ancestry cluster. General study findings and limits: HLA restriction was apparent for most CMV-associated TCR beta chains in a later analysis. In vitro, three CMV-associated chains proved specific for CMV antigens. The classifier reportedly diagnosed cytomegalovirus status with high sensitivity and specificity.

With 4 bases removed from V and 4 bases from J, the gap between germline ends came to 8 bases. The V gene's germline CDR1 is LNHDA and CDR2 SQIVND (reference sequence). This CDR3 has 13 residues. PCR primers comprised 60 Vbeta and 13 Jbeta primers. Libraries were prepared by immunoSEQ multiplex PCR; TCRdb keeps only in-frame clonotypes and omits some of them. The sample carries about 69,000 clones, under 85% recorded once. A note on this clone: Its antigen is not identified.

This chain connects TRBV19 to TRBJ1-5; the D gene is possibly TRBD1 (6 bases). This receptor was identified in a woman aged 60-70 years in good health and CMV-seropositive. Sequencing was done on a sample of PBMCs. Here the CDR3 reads CASSRDRNQPQHF. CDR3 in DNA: TGTGCCAGTAGTAGAGACAGGAATCAGCCCCAGCATTTT.